This TCR beta chain was documented in a study of blood T cell repertoires in COVID-19. The length of the CDR3 is 15 residues. The V end was cut by 6 bases, the J end by 0 bases, with 15 bases between. Germline CDR1 reads SGHNT; CDR2 reads YYREEE (reference sequence). TCRdb's copy holds only in-frame clones and misses some; the assay was immunoSEQ multiplex PCR. The sample has fewer than 250,000 clones, around nine tenths seen once. The specimen was PBMCs or T cells enriched from blood (not recorded which). This sequence was found in a man between 25 and 39 years old in a cohort exposed to, infected with or recovered from COVID-19 (not recorded which). The chain employs TRBV5-4 and TRBJ1-1; D is possibly TRBD1 (5 bases). CDR3: CASKPGRDMNTEAFF. The DNA for the CDR3 is TGTGCCAGCAAGCCAGGGCGCGACATGAACACTGAAGCTTTCTTT.